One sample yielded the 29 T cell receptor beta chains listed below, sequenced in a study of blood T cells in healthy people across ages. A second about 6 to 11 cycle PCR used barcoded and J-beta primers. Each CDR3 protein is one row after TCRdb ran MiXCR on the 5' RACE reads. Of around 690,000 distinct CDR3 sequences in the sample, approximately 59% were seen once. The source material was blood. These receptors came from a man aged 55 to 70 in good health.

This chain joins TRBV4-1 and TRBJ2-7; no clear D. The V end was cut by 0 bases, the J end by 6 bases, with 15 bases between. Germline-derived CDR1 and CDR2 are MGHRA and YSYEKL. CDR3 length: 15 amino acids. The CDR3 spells CASSQDSLGLIEQYF. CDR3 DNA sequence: TGCGCCAGCAGCCAAGACTCGCTGGGCCTAATCGAGCAGTACTTC.

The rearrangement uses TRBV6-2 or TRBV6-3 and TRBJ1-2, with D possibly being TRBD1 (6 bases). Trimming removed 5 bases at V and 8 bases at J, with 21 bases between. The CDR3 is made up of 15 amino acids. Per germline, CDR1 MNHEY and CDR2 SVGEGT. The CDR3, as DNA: TGTGCCAGCAGTCCGTCCCACTCCAGGGGAAGCGGCTACACCTTC. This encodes CASSPSHSRGSGYTF.

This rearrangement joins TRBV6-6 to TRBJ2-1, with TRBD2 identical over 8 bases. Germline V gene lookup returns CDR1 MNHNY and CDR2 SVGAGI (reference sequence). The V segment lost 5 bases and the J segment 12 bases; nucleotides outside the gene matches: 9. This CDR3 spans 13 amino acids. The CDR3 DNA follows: TGTGCCAGCAGTCGCCTAACTAGCGGCACGCAGTTCTTC. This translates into CASSRLTSGTQFF.

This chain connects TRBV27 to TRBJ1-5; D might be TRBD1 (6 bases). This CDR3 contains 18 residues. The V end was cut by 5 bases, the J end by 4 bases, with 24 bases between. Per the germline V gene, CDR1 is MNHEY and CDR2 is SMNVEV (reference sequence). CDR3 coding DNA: TGTGCCAGCAGTCCTATCCGGGACATAACTCTCACTAATCAGCCCCAGCATTTT. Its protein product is CASSPIRDITLTNQPQHF.

CDR3 amino acids: CSADSGGQKNIQYF. DNA for the CDR3: TGCAGTGCTGACTCGGGGGGGCAGAAAAACATTCAGTACTTC. V and J are TRBV20-1 and TRBJ2-4; 8 bases align to TRBD2. Germline lookup yields CDR1 DFQATT and CDR2 SNEGSKA (reference sequence). This CDR3 contains 14 residues. The junction had 7 bases not matched to a gene; V was cut back by 5 bases and J by 4 bases.

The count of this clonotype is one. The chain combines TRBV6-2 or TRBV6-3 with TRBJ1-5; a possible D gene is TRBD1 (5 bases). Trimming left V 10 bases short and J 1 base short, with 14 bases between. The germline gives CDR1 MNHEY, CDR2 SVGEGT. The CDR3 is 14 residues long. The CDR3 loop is CATHRGVSNQPQHF. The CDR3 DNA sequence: TGTGCCACTCATCGGGGGGTCAGCAATCAGCCCCAGCATTTT.

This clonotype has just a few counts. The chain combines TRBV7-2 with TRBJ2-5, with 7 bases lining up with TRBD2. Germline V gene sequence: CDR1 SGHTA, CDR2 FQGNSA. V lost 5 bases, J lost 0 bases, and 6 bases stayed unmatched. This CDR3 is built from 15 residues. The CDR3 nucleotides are TGTGCCAGCAGCGCCAGCGGGGCGTACCAAGAGACCCAGTACTTC. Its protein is CASSASGAYQETQYF.

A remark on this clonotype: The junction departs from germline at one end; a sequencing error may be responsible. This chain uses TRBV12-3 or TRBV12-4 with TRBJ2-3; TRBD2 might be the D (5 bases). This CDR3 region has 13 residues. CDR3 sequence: CASSGPGRDTQYF. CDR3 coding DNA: TGCGCCAGCAGCGGACCGGGTCGAGATACGCAGTATTTT.

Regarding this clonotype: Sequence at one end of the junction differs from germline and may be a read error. The CDR3 spells CANSPRDTDDEQYF. Here the CDR3 DNA reads TGTGCCAACTCACCACGGGATACTGACGACGAGCAGTACTTC. The chain recombines TRBV18 with TRBJ2-7; tentatively, D is TRBD2 (5 bases). This CDR3 contains 14 residues. Germline V gene data show CDR1 as KGHSH and CDR2 as LQKENI. Full variable domain (outside the CDR3, taken from reference TRBV18 and TRBJ2-7): NAGVMQNPRHLVRRRGQEARLRCSPMKGHSHVYWYRQLPEEGLKFMVYLQKENIIDESGMPKERFSAEFPKEGPSILRIQQVVRGDSAAYFCANSPRDTDDEQYFGPGTRLTVT.

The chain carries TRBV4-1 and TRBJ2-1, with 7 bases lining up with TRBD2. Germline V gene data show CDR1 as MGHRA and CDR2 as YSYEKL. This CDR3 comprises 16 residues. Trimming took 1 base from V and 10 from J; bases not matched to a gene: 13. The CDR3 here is CASSQGRTRELREQFF. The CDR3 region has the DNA TGCGCCAGCAGCCAAGGAAGGACTAGGGAATTACGCGAGCAGTTCTTC.

CDR3 region: CASSEEGQDSTYEQYF. CDR3 coding DNA: TGTGCCAGCAGTGAAGAGGGACAGGACTCAACCTACGAGCAGTACTTC. The chain links TRBV6-1 to TRBJ2-7, with 8 nucleotides matching TRBD1. The V gene's germline CDR1 is MNHNS and CDR2 SASEGT. V lost 1 base, J lost 2 bases, and 7 bases stayed unmatched. This CDR3 region has 16 residues.

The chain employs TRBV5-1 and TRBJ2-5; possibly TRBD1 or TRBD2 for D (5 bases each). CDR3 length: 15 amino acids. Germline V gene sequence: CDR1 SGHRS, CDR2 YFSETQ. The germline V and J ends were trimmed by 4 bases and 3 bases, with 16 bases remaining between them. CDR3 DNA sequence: TGCGCCAGCAGCAAATGGGACCGAGAGAAAGAGACCCAGTACTTC. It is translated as CASSKWDREKETQYF.

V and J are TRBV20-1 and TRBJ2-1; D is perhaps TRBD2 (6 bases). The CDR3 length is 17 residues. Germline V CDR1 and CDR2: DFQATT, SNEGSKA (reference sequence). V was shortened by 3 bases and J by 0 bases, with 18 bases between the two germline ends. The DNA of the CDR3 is TGCAGTGCTAGCCCCTTTCGCGGGGCCAGCTCCTACAATGAGCAGTTCTTC. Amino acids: CSASPFRGASSYNEQFF.

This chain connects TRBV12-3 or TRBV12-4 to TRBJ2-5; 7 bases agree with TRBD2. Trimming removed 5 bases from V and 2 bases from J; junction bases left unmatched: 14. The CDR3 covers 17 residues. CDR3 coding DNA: TGTGCCAGCAGTCCTCCCAGCGGGACTTACAATCAAGAGACCCAGTACTTC. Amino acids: CASSPPSGTYNQETQYF.

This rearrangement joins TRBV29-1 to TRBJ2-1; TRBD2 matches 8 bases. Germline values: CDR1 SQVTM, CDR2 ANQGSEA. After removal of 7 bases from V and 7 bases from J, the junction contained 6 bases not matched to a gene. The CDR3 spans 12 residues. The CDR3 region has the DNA TGCAGCGCTGAGCGGGGGTGGAATGAGCAGTTCTTC. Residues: CSAERGWNEQFF.

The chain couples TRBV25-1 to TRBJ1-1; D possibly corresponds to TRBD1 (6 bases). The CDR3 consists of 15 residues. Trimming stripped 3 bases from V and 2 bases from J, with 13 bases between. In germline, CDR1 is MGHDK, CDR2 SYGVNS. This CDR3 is CASSDNVGGNTEAFF. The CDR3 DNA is TGTGCCAGCAGTGATAATGTCGGGGGCAACACTGAAGCTTTCTTT.

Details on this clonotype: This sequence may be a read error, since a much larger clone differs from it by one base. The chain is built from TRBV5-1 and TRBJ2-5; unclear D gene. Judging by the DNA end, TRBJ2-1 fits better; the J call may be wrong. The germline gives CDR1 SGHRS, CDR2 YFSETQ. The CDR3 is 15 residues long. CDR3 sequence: CASSLVGEPQETQFF. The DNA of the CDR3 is TGCGCCAGCAGCTTGGTTGGAGAGCCCCAAGAGACCCAGTTCTTC.

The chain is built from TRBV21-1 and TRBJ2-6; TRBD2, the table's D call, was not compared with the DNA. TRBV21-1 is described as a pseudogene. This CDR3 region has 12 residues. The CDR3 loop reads CGRGTGANVLTF. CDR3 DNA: TGTGGGCGGGGTACTGGGGCCAACGTCCTGACTTTC.

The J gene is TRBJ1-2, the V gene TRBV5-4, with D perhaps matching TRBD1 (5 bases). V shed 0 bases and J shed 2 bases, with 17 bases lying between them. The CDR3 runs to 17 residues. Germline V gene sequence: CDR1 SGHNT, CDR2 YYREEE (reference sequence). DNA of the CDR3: TGTGCCAGCAGCTTGGGGGAAGATGAGGGGAACAACTATGGCTACACCTTC. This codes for CASSLGEDEGNNYGYTF.

CDR3 amino acids: CASNRGLGTDTQYF. The CDR3 nucleotides read TGCGCCAGCAACAGGGGGCTGGGCACAGATACGCAGTATTTT. This chain joins TRBV5-1 and TRBJ2-3; TRBD1 matches at 9 bases. Germline V CDR1 and CDR2: SGHRS, YFSETQ. The CDR3 sequence is 14 residues long. The junction had 3 bases not matched to a gene; V was cut back by 6 bases and J by 1 base.

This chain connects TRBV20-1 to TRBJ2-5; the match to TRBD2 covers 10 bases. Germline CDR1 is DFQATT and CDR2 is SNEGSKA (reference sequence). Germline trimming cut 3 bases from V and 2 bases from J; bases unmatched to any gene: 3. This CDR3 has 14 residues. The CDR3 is CSARTSGYQETQYF. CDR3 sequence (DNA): TGCAGTGCTAGGACTAGCGGGTATCAAGAGACCCAGTACTTC.

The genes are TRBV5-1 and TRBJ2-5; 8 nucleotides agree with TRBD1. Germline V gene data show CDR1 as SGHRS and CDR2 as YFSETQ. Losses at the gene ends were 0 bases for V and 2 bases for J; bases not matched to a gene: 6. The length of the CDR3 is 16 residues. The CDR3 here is CASSLDRGRPQETQYF. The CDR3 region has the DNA TGCGCCAGCAGCTTGGACAGGGGGAGGCCACAAGAGACCCAGTACTTC.

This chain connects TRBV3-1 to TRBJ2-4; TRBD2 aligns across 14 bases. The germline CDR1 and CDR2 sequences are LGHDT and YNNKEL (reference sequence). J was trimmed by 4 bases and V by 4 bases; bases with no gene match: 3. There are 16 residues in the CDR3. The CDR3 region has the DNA TGTGCCAGCAGCCCCGGACTAGCGGGGGGAAAAAACATTCAGTACTTC. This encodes CASSPGLAGGKNIQYF.

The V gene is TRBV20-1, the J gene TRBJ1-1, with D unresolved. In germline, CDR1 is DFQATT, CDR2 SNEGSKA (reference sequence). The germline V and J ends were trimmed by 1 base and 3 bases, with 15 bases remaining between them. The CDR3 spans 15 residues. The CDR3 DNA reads TGCAGTGCTAGAGTTACGCCAGGTGGGGACACTGAAGCTTTCTTT. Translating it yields CSARVTPGGDTEAFF.

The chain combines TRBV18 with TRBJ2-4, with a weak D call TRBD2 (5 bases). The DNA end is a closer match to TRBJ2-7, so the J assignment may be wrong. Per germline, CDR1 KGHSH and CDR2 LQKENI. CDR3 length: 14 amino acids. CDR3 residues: CASSRGQVPDEQYF. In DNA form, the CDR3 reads TGTGCCAGCTCCCGGGGTCAGGTCCCCGACGAGCAGTACTTC.

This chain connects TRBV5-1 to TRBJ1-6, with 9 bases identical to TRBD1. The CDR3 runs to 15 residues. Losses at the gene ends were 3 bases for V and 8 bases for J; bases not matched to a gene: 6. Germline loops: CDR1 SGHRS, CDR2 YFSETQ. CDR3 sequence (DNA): TGCGCCAGCAGCTCGACGGGACAGGGTCATTCACCCCTCCACTTT. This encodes CASSSTGQGHSPLHF.

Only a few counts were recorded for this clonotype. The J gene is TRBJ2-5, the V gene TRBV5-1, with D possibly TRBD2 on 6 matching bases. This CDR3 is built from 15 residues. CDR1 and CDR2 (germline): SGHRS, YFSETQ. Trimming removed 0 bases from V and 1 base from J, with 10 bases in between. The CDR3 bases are TGCGCCAGCAGCTTGGTCGGGAGCGGCCAAGAGACCCAGTACTTC. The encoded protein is CASSLVGSGQETQYF. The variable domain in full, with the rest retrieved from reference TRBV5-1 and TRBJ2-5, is KAGVTQTPRYLIKTRGQQVTLSCSPISGHRSVSWYQQTPGQGLQFLFEYFSETQRNKGNFPGRFSGRQFSNSRSEMNVSTLELGDSALYLCASSLVGSGQETQYFGPGTRLLVL.

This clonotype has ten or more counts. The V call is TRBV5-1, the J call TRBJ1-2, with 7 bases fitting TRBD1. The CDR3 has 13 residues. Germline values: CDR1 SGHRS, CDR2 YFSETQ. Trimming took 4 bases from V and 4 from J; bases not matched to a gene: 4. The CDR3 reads CASSTSGGYGYTF. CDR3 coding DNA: TGCGCCAGCAGCACCTCAGGGGGCTATGGCTACACCTTC.

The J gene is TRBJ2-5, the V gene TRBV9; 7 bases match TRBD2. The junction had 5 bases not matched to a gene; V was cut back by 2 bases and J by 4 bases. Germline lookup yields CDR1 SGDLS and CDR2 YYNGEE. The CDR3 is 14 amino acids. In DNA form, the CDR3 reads TGTGCCAGCAGCGTCACTAGCGATCTAGAGACCCAGTACTTC. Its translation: CASSVTSDLETQYF.